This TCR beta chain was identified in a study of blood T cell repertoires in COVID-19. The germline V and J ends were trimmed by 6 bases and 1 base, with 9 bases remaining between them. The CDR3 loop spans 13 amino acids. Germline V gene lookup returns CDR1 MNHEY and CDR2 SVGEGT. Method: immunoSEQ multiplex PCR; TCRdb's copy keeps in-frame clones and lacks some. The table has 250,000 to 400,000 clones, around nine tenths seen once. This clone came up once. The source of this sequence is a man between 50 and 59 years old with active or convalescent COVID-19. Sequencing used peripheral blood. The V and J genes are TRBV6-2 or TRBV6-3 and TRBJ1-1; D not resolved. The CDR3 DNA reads TGTGCCAGCAGCCACCGGAGGAACACTGAAGCTTTCTTT. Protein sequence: CASSHRRNTEAFF.